Listed here are 6 T cell receptor beta chains from one sample, sequenced in a study of blood T cell repertoires in COVID-19. TCRdb's copy holds only in-frame clones and misses some; the assay was immunoSEQ multiplex PCR. The top ten hold over 5.5% of the sample, which has approximately 120,000 clones, about 74% seen once. Sequenced input: peripheral blood. The receptors derive from an elderly man with COVID-19, enrolled during active disease.

The V call is TRBV7-2, the J call TRBJ2-6; TRBD1 might be the D (6 bases). V dropped 2 bases and J dropped 0 bases, with 17 bases sitting between them. Germline lookup yields CDR1 SGHTA and CDR2 FQGNSA. This CDR3 is 19 amino acids long. DNA of the CDR3: TGTGCCAGCAGCTTAAGCCCCGTGGGGGCGGCCTCTGGGGCCAACGTCCTGACTTTC. Translation gives CASSLSPVGAASGANVLTF.

The chain carries TRBV27 and TRBJ2-6; TRBD1 matches 7 bases. V shed 4 bases, J shed 2 bases, and the junction held 8 bases outside the gene matches. CDR3 size: 17 residues. Germline CDR1 reads MNHEY; CDR2 reads SMNVEV (reference sequence). The CDR3 bases are TGTGCCAGCAGTTCCTTGACAGGGCTGGCTGGGGCCAACGTCCTGACTTTC. It is translated as CASSSLTGLAGANVLTF.

V gene TRBV4-1 combines with J gene TRBJ2-4, with TRBD2 matching 16 bases. CDR3 length: 20 residues. CDR1 is MGHRA, CDR2 YSYEKL, per germline. The ends lost 0 bases at V and 1 base at J; junction bases unmatched: 6. The CDR3 sequence is CASSQDGSGLAGGAKNIQYF. CDR3 coding DNA: TGCGCCAGCAGCCAAGATGGCTCGGGACTAGCGGGAGGGGCCAAAAACATTCAGTACTTC.

The chain employs TRBV28 and TRBJ1-1, with 9 bases fitting TRBD1. The CDR3 runs to 16 residues. V shed 3 bases and J 5 bases; nucleotides not matched to a gene: 10. Germline loops: CDR1 MDHEN, CDR2 SYDVKM. The CDR3 DNA reads as TGTGCCAGCAGTTTTGCCGGGGGACAGGGATTGACTGAAGCTTTCTTT. This translates into CASSFAGGQGLTEAFF. Drawing the rest from reference TRBV28 and TRBJ1-1, the complete variable domain is DVKVTQSSRYLVKRTGEKVFLECVQDMDHENMFWYRQDPGLGLRLIYFSYDVKMKEKGDIPEGYSVSREKKERFSLILESASTNQTSMYLCASSFAGGQGLTEAFFGQGTRLTVV.

The gene calls are TRBV19 and TRBJ2-1, with D uncertain. V was cut by 6 bases and J by 8 bases, with 20 bases left in between. The CDR3 is made up of 15 amino acids. Per germline, CDR1 LNHDA and CDR2 SQIVND (reference sequence). This CDR3 is CASSPAVTRIDEQFF. CDR3 sequence (DNA): TGTGCCAGTAGCCCCGCAGTTACCAGGATCGATGAGCAGTTCTTC. The variable domain in full, completed from reference TRBV19 and TRBJ2-1, reads DGGITQSPKYLFRKEGQNVTLSCEQNLNHDAMYWYRQDPGQGLRLIYYSQIVNDFQKGDIAEGYSVSREKKESFPLTVTSAQKNPTAFYLCASSPAVTRIDEQFFGPGTRLTVL.

This chain connects TRBV5-3 to TRBJ1-1, with a tentative D call TRBD1 (5 bases). TRBV5-3 is treated as an ORF (open reading frame) with a function not yet certain. The V end was cut by 1 base, the J end by 1 base, with 11 bases between. This CDR3 comprises 15 residues. The CDR3 DNA sequence: TGTGCCAGAAGCTTGTCGGAGGGGCCGAACACTGAAGCTTTCTTT. Its protein product is CARSLSEGPNTEAFF.